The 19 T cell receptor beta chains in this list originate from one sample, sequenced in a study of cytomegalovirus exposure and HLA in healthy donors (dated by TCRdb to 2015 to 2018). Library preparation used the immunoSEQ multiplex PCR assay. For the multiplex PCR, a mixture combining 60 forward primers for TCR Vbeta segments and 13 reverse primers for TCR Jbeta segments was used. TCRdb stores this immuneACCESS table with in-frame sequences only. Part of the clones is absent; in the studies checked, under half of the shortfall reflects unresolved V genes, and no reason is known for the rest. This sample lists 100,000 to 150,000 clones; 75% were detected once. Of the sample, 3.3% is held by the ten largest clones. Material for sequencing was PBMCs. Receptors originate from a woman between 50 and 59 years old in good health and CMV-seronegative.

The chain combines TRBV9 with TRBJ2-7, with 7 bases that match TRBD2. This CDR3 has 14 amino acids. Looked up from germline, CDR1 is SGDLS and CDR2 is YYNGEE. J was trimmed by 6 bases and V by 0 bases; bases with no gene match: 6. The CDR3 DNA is TGTGCCAGCAGCGTAGAAGGGACTACTGGCGAGCAGTACTTC. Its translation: CASSVEGTTGEQYF.

This chain's CDR3 is CASHSGGVYNEQFF. The CDR3, as DNA: TGCGCCAGCCACTCAGGGGGAGTATACAATGAGCAGTTCTTC. The chain links TRBV5-1 to TRBJ2-1, with 7 bases aligning to TRBD1. CDR3 size: 14 residues. V shed 7 bases, J shed 4 bases, and the junction held 8 bases outside the gene matches. Per germline, CDR1 SGHRS and CDR2 YFSETQ.

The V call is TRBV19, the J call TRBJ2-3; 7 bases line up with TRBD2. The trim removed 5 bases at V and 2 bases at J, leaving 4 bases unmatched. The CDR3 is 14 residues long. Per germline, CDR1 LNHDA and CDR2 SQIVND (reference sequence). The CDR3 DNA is TGTGCCAGTAGTTCAAGCGGGGACACAGATACGCAGTATTTT. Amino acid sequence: CASSSSGDTDTQYF.

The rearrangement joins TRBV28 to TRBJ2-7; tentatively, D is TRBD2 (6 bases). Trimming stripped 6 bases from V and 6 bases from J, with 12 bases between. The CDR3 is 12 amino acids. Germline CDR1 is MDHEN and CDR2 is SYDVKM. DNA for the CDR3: TGTGCCAGCAGGGATTGGGGACTCGAGCAGTACTTC. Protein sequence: CASRDWGLEQYF.

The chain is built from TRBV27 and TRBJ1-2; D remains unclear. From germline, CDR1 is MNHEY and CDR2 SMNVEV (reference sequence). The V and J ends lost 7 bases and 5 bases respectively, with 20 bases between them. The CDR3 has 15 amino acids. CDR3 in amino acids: CASTSPSGGQYGYTF. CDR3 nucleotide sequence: TGTGCCAGCACCTCTCCCTCGGGCGGGCAGTATGGCTACACCTTC.

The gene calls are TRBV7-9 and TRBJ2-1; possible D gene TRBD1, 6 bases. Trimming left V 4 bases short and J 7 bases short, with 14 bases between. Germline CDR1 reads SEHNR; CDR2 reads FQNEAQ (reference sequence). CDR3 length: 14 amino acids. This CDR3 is CASSSPGQWNEQFF. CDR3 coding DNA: TGTGCCAGCAGCTCACCGGGACAATGGAATGAGCAGTTCTTC. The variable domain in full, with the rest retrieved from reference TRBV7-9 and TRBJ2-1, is DTGVSQNPRHKITKRGQNVTFRCDPISEHNRLYWYRQTLGQGPEFLTYFQNEAQLEKSRLLSDRFSAERPKGSFSTLEIQRTEQGDSAMYLCASSSPGQWNEQFFGPGTRLTVL.

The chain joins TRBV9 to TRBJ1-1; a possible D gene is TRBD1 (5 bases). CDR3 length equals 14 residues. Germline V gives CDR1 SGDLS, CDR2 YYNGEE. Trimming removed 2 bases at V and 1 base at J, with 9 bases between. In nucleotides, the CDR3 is TGTGCCAGCAGCGTGCGGGGCGCGAACACTGAAGCTTTCTTT. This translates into CASSVRGANTEAFF.

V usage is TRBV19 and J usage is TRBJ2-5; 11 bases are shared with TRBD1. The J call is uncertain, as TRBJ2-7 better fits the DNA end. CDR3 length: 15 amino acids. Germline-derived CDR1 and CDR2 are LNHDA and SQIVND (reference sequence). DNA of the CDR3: TGTGCCAGTAGTTGGGGACAGGGGGTTTCCTACGAGCAGTACTTC. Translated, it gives CASSWGQGVSYEQYF.

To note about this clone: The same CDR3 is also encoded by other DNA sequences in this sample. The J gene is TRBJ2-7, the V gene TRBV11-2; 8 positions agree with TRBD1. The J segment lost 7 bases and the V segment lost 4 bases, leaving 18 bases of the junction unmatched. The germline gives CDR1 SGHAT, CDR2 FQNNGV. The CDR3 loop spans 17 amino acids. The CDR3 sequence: CASSSFPPGTGEGEQYF. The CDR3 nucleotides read TGTGCCAGCAGCTCGTTTCCCCCCGGGACAGGAGAGGGTGAGCAGTACTTC. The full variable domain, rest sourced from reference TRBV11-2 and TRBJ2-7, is EAGVAQSPRYKIIEKRQSVAFWCNPISGHATLYWYQQILGQGPKLLIQFQNNGVVDDSQLPKDRFSAERLKGVDSTLKIQPAKLEDSAVYLCASSSFPPGTGEGEQYFGPGTRLTVT.

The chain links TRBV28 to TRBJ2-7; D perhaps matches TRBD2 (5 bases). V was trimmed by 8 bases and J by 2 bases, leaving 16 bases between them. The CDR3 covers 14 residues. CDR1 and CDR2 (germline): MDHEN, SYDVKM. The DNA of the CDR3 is TGTGCCAGCCGCCCTAGCCTGGGCACCTACGAGCAGTACTTC. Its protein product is CASRPSLGTYEQYF.

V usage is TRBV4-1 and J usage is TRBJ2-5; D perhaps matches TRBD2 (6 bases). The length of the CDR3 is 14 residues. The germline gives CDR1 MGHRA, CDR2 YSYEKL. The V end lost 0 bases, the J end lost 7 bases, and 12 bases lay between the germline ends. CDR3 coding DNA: TGCGCCAGCAGCCAAGAACGGGGGTCGGCGACCCAGTACTTC. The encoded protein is CASSQERGSATQYF.

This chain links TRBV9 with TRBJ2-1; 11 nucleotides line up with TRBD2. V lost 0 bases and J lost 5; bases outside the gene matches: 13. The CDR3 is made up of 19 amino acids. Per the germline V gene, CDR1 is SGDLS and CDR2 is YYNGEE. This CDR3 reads CASSVELAGGRNDDNEQFF. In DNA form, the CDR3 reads TGTGCCAGCAGCGTAGAGCTAGCGGGAGGAAGGAATGATGACAATGAGCAGTTCTTC.

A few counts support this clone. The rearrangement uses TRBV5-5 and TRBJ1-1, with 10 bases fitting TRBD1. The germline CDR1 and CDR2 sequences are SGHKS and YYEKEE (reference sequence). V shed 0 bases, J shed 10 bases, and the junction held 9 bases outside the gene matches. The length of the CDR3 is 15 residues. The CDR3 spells CASSLDRDRGVRAFF. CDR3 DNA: TGTGCCAGCAGCTTGGACCGGGACAGGGGAGTTCGAGCTTTCTTT.

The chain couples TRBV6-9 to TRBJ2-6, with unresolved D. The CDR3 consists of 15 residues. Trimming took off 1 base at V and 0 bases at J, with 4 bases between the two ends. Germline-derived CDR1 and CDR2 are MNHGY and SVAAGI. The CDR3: CASSYCSSGANVLTF. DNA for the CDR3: TGTGCCAGCAGTTATTGCAGCTCTGGGGCCAACGTCCTGACTTTC.

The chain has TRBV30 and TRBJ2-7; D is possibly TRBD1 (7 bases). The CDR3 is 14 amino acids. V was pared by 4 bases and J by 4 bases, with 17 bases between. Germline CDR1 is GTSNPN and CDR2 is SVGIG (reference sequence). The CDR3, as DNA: TGTGCCTGGACGGTCGCGGGACAGCTATACGAGCAGTACTTC. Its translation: CAWTVAGQLYEQYF.

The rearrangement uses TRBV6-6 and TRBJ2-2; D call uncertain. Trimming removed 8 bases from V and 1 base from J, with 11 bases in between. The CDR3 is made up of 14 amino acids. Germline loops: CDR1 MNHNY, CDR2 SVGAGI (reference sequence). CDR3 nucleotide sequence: TGTGCCAGCGTTCAGGCCCAGAACACCGGGGAGCTGTTTTTT. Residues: CASVQAQNTGELFF.

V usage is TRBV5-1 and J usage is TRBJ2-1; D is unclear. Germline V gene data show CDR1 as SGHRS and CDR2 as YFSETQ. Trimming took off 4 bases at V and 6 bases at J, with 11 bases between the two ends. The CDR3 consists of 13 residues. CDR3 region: CASSPLTTNEQFF. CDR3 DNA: TGCGCCAGCAGCCCGCTTACTACCAATGAGCAGTTCTTC.

CDR3 nucleotide sequence: TGTGCCAGCAGTGAACGGGGCTACGAGCAGTACTTC. It specifies CASSERGYEQYF. The chain couples TRBV6-5 to TRBJ2-7; a weak D match, TRBD2 (5 bases). This CDR3 has 12 residues. Trimming took 5 bases from V and 3 from J, leaving 8 bases between them. Per the germline V gene, CDR1 is MNHEY and CDR2 is SVGAGI.

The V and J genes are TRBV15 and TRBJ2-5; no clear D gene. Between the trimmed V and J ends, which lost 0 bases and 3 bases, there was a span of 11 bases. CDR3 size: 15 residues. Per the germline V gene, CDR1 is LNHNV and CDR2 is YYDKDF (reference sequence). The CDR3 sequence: CATSRDGAEEETQYF. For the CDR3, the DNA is TGTGCCACCAGCAGAGATGGCGCGGAAGAAGAGACCCAGTACTTC.